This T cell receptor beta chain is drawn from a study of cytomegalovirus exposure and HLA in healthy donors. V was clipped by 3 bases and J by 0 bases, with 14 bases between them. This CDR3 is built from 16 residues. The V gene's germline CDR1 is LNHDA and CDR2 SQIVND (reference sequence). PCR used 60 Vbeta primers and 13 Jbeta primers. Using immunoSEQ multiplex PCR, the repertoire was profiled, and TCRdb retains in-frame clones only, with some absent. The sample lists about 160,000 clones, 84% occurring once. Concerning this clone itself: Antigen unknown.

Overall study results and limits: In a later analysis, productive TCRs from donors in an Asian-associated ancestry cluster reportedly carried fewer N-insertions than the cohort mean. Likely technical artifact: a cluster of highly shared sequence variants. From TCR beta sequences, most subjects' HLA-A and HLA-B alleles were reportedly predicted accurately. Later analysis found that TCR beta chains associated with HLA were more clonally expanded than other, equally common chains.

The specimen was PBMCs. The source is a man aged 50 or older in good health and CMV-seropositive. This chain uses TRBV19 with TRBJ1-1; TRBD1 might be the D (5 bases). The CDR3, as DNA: TGTGCCAGTAGTATTGAGGCAGGGAGGGTGAACACTGAAGCTTTCTTT. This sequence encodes CASSIEAGRVNTEAFF.